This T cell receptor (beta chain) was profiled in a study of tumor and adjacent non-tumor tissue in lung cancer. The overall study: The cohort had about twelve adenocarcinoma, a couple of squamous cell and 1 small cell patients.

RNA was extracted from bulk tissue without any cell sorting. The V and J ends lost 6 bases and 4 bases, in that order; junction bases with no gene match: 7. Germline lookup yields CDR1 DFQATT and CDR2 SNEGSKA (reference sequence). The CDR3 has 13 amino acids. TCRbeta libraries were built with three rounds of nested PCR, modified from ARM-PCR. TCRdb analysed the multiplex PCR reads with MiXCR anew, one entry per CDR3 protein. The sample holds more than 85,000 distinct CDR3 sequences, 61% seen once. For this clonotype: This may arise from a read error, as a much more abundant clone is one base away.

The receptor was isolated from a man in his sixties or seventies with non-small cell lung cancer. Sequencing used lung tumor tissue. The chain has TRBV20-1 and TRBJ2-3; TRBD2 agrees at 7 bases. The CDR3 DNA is TGCAGTGCATCTAACGGGAGGTCAGATACGCAGTATTTT. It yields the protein CSASNGRSDTQYF.